This TCR beta chain was identified during a study of T cells in Graves' hyperthyroidism and ophthalmopathy. RNA transcripts yielded amplified TCR beta CDR3 regions. The TCR CDR3 first-round RT-PCR relied on the HTBI primer set. MiXCR, run by TCRdb on the multiplex PCR reads, gives a single entry per CDR3 protein. The repertoire consists of approximately 420,000 distinct CDR3 sequences, with roughly an eighth occurring once and the leading ten covering 4% to 6.5%. Exclusion followed for patients with uncontrolled infection, other autoimmune disease, pregnancy or lactation. Germline V gene lookup returns CDR1 SGHTA and CDR2 FQGNSA. There are 14 residues in the CDR3. With 5 bases clipped from V and 5 bases from J, the junction kept 6 bases outside the gene matches. This clonotype has a count of ten or more. Its antigen is as yet unknown. Points from the study as a whole: Patients with ophthalmopathy were separated from those with stable hyperthyroidism by a 13 V-J model.

Sequencing was performed on blood. The TCR comes from a woman between 18 and 30 years old with Graves' hyperthyroidism. The rearrangement uses TRBV7-2 and TRBJ2-3; the match to TRBD1 covers 8 bases. The CDR3 bases are TGTGCCAGCAGCCCCGGACAGGGATTAGATACGCAGTATTTT. Amino acid sequence: CASSPGQGLDTQYF.